Given below is one TCR beta chain in context. The specificity of this receptor is unknown. Base-call qualities are not available, and no considerably larger clone is one nucleotide away. Genomic DNA was extracted from sorted cells for sequencing of the TCRbeta CDR3 region. TCRbeta CDR3 regions were sequenced using the immunoSEQ Assay. In TCRdb, the immuneACCESS table is reduced to in-frame sequences with V and J assigned. These tables do not hold every clone; where another copy was compared, an unresolved V gene accounts for under half, and the others remain unexplained. This sample has 79,000 or so clones in its table, and roughly 85% of those were observed once. The ten largest account for about 0.6% of the sample. V lost 6 bases and J lost 4 bases; the stretch between them is 15 bases long. The germline V gene encodes CDR1 ENHRY and CDR2 SYGVKD. Inclusive of the bounding cysteine and phenylalanine, the CDR3 is 15 residues long. Only the CDR3 portion is preserved as DNA: 45 bases, with reading frame beginning at the first base.

Patients with a history of autoimmune disease or receiving systemic immunosuppression were excluded from the trial. Peripheral blood for TCR sequencing was drawn from every dose cohort at baseline, at cycle 4 day 1 and at cycle 7 day 1. Samples were obtained from an open-label, multicenter, first-in-human phase I dose-escalation trial of ivuxolimab. Adults with locally advanced or metastatic head and neck squamous cell, hepatocellular, melanoma or renal cell carcinoma were enrolled in the trial. Before TCR sequencing, CD4+ T cells and CD8+ T cells from peripheral blood were sorted into separate populations. The sample comes from a study of OX40 agonist ivuxolimab in advanced cancers. Background on the whole study: Ivuxolimab was a fully human IgG2 agonistic monoclonal antibody targeting the costimulatory receptor OX40 (CD134). Intravenous ivuxolimab was administered to patients every 2 weeks at six dose levels: 0.01, 0.1, 0.3, 1.5, 3 and 10 mg/kg. Among the approximately 54 dose-escalation patients, 19 had hepatocellular carcinoma, roughly 15 melanoma, 9 renal cell carcinoma and 9 head and neck cancer. In the dose-escalation cohort, around four fifths of patients were male, and the mean age was roughly 60 years with a range of roughly 23 to 79. Patients were allowed to have had prior anti-PD-1, anti-PD-L1 or anti-CTLA-4 therapy, and roughly 40% of the dose-escalation patients had been treated with checkpoint inhibitors. Partial responses were achieved by three dose-escalation patients, of whom one had hepatocellular carcinoma and two had cutaneous melanoma. The purpose of peripheral TCRbeta sequencing was to test whether ivuxolimab changed TCR sequence diversity and led to clonal T-cell expansion. The monotherapy dose-escalation portion (N of about 57 patients) of the phase I ivuxolimab trial is reported in the paper. Study-wide conclusions, independent of this receptor: Clonal expansion of both CD4+ and CD8+ blood T cells was observed from baseline to week 6 at doses 0.1 to 3.0 mg/kg. After ivuxolimab, expanded clones were on average more numerous among CD8+ T cells than among CD4+ T cells. Low levels of normalized T-cell clonal expansion were also seen in some patients who did not respond. Partial responders in the 0.1-3.0 mg/kg groups had among the lowest normalized peripheral clonal expansion, especially among CD8+ T cells. The antigen specificity of the peripheral T cells that underwent clonal expansion was not determined.

The TCR originated in an adult with an advanced solid tumor such as melanoma, head and neck, liver or kidney cancer. The chain was built from TRBV10-3 and TRBJ2-2; a weak D assignment points to TRBD2 (7 bases agree). Sequences were derived from CD4+ or CD8+ T cells sorted from blood, sampled in a trial of the OX40 agonist ivuxolimab. The DNA reads TGTGCCATCAGCTCCGCGGGGGCACCCACCGGGGAGCTGTTTTTT. Its amino acids are CAISSAGAPTGELFF.